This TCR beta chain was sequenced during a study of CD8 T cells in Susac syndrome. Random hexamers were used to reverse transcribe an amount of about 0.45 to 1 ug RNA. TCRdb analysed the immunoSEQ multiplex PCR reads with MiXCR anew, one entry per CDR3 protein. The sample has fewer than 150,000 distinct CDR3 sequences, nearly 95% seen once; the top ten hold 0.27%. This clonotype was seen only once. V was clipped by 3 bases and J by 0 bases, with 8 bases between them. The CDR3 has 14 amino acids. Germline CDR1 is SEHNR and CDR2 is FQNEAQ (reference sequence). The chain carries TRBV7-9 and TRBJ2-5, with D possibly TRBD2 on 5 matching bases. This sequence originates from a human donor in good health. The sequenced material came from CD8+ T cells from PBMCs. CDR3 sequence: CASSFSGNQETQYF. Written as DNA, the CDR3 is TGTGCCAGCAGCTTCTCCGGGAACCAAGAGACCCAGTACTTC.